This T cell receptor beta chain was obtained from a study of regulatory T cells in long-lasting Graves disease. Across the whole study: Graves' cases, newly diagnosed, had used antithyroid drugs under 3 months.

The authors built TCR beta libraries using iRepertoire HTBI primers and Arm-PCR of CDR3 regions. TCRdb fed the multiplex PCR reads into MiXCR, producing one record per CDR3 protein. The data hold some 250,000 distinct CDR3 sequences, with about 20% observed a single time. The CDR3 contains 15 residues. V gave up 5 bases and J gave up 7 bases, with 20 bases separating them. CDR1 and CDR2 from the germline V gene are MNHEY and SMNVEV (reference sequence). In this sample, this clonotype turned up many times. Time point of the sample: newly diagnosed GD, antithyroid drugs for less than 3 months. PBMC-derived RNA was used for the TCR library. A blood draw put approximately 9 milliliters of peripheral blood into EDTA tubes. This sample also appeared in a second study, on T cells in Graves' hyperthyroidism and ophthalmopathy. From that second work: Over 18 months, lack of ophthalmopathy progression marked Graves' hyperthyroidism as stable. HTBI primers drove first-round RT-PCR of the TCR CDR3.

The TCR sequence derives from a woman in her twenties or thirties with Graves disease. The sample was peripheral blood mononuclear cells (PBMCs), taken at new diagnosis, from a patient treated with antithyroid drugs. V is TRBV27 and J is TRBJ1-2; D perhaps matches TRBD1 (6 bases). The CDR3 reads CASSPTGMREFGYTF. In nucleotides, the CDR3 is TGTGCCAGCAGTCCCACAGGGATGAGGGAGTTTGGCTACACCTTC.